This paragraph reports one T cell receptor beta chain. Germline V gene sequence: CDR1 MNHEY, CDR2 SMNVEV (reference sequence). V was trimmed by 5 bases and J by 3 bases, leaving 26 bases between them. This CDR3 region has 18 residues. The table came from immunoSEQ multiplex PCR; TCRdb's copy has only in-frame clones and leaves some out. This table holds 45,000 to 55,000 clones, approximately 86% found once. The source of the sample is a study of T cell responses to AZD1222 COVID-19 vaccine. The material sequenced was peripheral blood, taken 28 days after the second AZD1222 dose. The TCR sequence derives from an adult who received the AZD1222 COVID-19 vaccine. The chain has TRBV27 and TRBJ2-7; a weak D match, TRBD2 (5 bases). CDR3 region: CASSPSKLGLALLYEQYF. The CDR3, as DNA: TGTGCCAGCAGTCCCTCGAAACTAGGGCTAGCTCTCCTCTACGAGCAGTACTTC.